Each of the 30 T cell receptor beta chains below was sequenced from the same sample in a study of OX40 agonist ivuxolimab in advanced cancers. The table came from immunoSEQ multiplex PCR; TCRdb's copy has only in-frame clones and leaves some out. The profile covers 35,000 to 45,000 clones, with more than 70% appearing a single time and less than 20% taken by the ten largest. The starting material was CD4+ or CD8+ T cells sorted from blood, obtained in a trial of the OX40 agonist ivuxolimab. Receptors were obtained from an adult with an advanced solid tumor such as melanoma, head and neck, liver or kidney cancer.

The V gene is TRBV7-9, the J gene TRBJ2-5; a possible D gene is TRBD1 (7 bases). CDR3 length: 16 residues. The ends were cut back, 3 bases at V and 2 bases at J, with 16 bases in the middle. Germline lookup yields CDR1 SEHNR and CDR2 FQNEAQ (reference sequence). The CDR3 DNA reads as TGTGCCAGCAGCTTCGGACAGGTGGGAGGTCAAGAGACCCAGTACTTC. Translation: CASSFGQVGGQETQYF.

The chain employs TRBV4-1 and TRBJ1-4, with D uncertain. This CDR3 spans 18 amino acids. The germline V gene has CDR1 MGHRA and CDR2 YSYEKL. The ends were cut back, 3 bases at V and 3 bases at J, with 20 bases in the middle. The CDR3 is CASSHVNMGIWANEKLFF. CDR3 nucleotides: TGCGCCAGCAGCCATGTAAATATGGGGATTTGGGCTAATGAAAAACTGTTTTTT.

The chain couples TRBV7-9 to TRBJ2-6; weak D call: TRBD2 (6 bases). CDR3 length equals 17 residues. Looked up from germline, CDR1 is SEHNR and CDR2 is FQNEAQ (reference sequence). V gave up 2 bases and J gave up 0 bases, with 11 bases separating them. CDR3 coding DNA: TGTGCCAGCAGCTTAAGTCGGGGGAGCTCTGGGGCCAACGTCCTGACTTTC. Its translation is CASSLSRGSSGANVLTF.

The rearrangement uses TRBV9 and TRBJ1-1; TRBD1 agrees at 10 bases. The CDR3 runs to 16 residues. Per the germline V gene, CDR1 is SGDLS and CDR2 is YYNGEE. Trimming cost V 2 bases and J 2 bases; bases outside gene matches: 6. The CDR3 region is CASSVPGTGVNTEAFF. The CDR3, as DNA: TGTGCCAGCAGCGTGCCCGGGACAGGGGTTAACACTGAAGCTTTCTTT.

The CDR3 loop is CASREQGANEQFF. The CDR3 DNA reads TGTGCCAGCAGAGAACAGGGGGCCAATGAGCAGTTCTTC. V gene TRBV27 combines with J gene TRBJ2-1, with 9 bases identical to TRBD1. The CDR3 covers 13 residues. From germline, CDR1 is MNHEY and CDR2 SMNVEV (reference sequence). Unmatched junction bases numbered 3, after V lost 6 bases and J lost 6 bases.

The CDR3 DNA reads TGTGCCAGCAGCTCAATGATGGCGGGGGGAACAGACAATGAGCAGTTCTTC. Its protein is CASSSMMAGGTDNEQFF. The gene calls are TRBV7-8 and TRBJ2-1; 8 bases are a match to TRBD2. Trimming took 4 bases from V and 5 from J; bases not matched to a gene: 13. This CDR3 is built from 17 residues. Germline V CDR1 and CDR2: SGHVS, FQNEAQ. Full variable domain (rest looked up from reference TRBV7-8 and TRBJ2-1): GAGVSQSPRYKVAKRGQDVALRCDPISGHVSLFWYQQALGQGPEFLTYFQNEAQLDKSGLPSDRFFAERPEGSVSTLKIQRTQQEDSAVYLCASSSMMAGGTDNEQFFGPGTRLTVL.

The rearrangement joins TRBV7-9 to TRBJ2-3; 8 bases line up with TRBD2. CDR3 length equals 15 residues. J lost 0 bases, V lost 8 bases, and 7 bases had no gene match. CDR1 and CDR2 from the germline V gene are SEHNR and FQNEAQ (reference sequence). CDR3 residues: CASPGAGASTDTQYF. CDR3 sequence (DNA): TGTGCCAGCCCAGGAGCGGGAGCAAGCACAGATACGCAGTATTTT.

This chain links TRBV5-1 with TRBJ2-7; 7 nucleotides agree with TRBD1. The junction had 11 bases not matched to a gene; V was cut back by 4 bases and J by 4 bases. The CDR3 is made up of 15 amino acids. Germline V gives CDR1 SGHRS, CDR2 YFSETQ. The CDR3 nucleotides read TGCGCCAGCAGCCTAAAGGGACAGAGCTTATACGAGCAGTACTTC. Translated, it gives CASSLKGQSLYEQYF.

The V gene is TRBV5-1, the J gene TRBJ2-1; the D is unclear. Trimming shortened V by 0 bases and J by 4 bases, and 8 bases separated the two germline ends. In germline, CDR1 is SGHRS, CDR2 YFSETQ. The CDR3 is made up of 14 amino acids. Here the CDR3 DNA reads TGCGCCAGCAGCTTGGACATTTCTTACAATGAGCAGTTCTTC. Encoded protein: CASSLDISYNEQFF.

The chain recombines TRBV7-8 with TRBJ2-7; D might be TRBD2 (5 bases). Germline assignment: CDR1 SGHVS and CDR2 FQNEAQ. V was shortened by 3 bases and J by 5 bases, with 17 bases between the two germline ends. This CDR3 spans 15 amino acids. Here the CDR3 reads CASSFRPHPGNEQYF. Here the CDR3 DNA reads TGTGCCAGCAGCTTTCGACCCCACCCCGGGAACGAGCAGTACTTC.

The chain employs TRBV5-1 and TRBJ1-2; 10 positions agree with TRBD1. The CDR3 has 17 amino acids. V shed 4 bases, J shed 3 bases, and the junction held 12 bases outside the gene matches. Germline V lookup: CDR1 SGHRS, CDR2 YFSETQ. The CDR3 loop is CASSPPGTGVSDYGYTF. CDR3 nucleotides: TGCGCCAGCAGCCCCCCCGGGACAGGGGTCTCGGACTATGGCTACACCTTC.

V usage is TRBV5-1 and J usage is TRBJ1-1; D remains unclear. V was pared by 2 bases and J by 8 bases, with 16 bases between. Per the germline V gene, CDR1 is SGHRS and CDR2 is YFSETQ. The CDR3 spans 14 residues. The DNA of the CDR3 is TGCGCCAGCAGCTTACCCACCACAGAGAAAGAAGCTTTCTTT. This codes for CASSLPTTEKEAFF.

The CDR3 sequence: CASSPRTGTQSEAFF. The CDR3 DNA sequence: TGTGCCAGCAGCCCCCGGACAGGGACACAGTCTGAAGCTTTCTTT. The V call is TRBV9, the J call TRBJ1-1, with 8 bases lining up with TRBD1. Germline V gives CDR1 SGDLS, CDR2 YYNGEE. Trimming removed 4 bases from V and 6 bases from J; junction bases left unmatched: 11. CDR3 length: 15 amino acids.

The CDR3 DNA is TGTGCCAGCAGTGGGCTTGGGTGGTCGGCCGAGCAGTACTTC. Translated, it gives CASSGLGWSAEQYF. This sequence joins TRBV6-5 and TRBJ2-7; D is unresolved. Germline V gene sequence: CDR1 MNHEY, CDR2 SVGAGI. With 5 bases removed from V and 6 bases from J, the gap between germline ends came to 17 bases. The length of the CDR3 is 14 residues.

The chain is built from TRBV11-1 and TRBJ2-2; TRBD2 matches 8 bases. This CDR3 comprises 17 residues. Trimming cost V 2 bases and J 5 bases; bases outside gene matches: 10. Germline V gene data show CDR1 as SGHAT and CDR2 as FQDESV (reference sequence). CDR3 DNA sequence: TGTGCCAGCAGCTTAACGGGGGGGCTGGGCCGGACCGGGGAGCTGTTTTTT. Protein sequence: CASSLTGGLGRTGELFF.

This clone was picked up a small number of times. The CDR3 DNA follows: TGCGCCAGCAGCCAGCCCTCGGGACAGGGTTTGATTGCTTTCTTT. It is translated as CASSQPSGQGLIAFF. The V call is TRBV4-1, the J call TRBJ1-1; 9 bases match TRBD1. Germline CDR1 MGHRA, CDR2 YSYEKL. This CDR3 contains 15 residues. The J segment lost 11 bases and the V segment lost 3 bases, leaving 13 bases of the junction unmatched.

This clone was counted between two and nine times. The chain carries TRBV10-1 and TRBJ2-1; 13 positions agree with TRBD2. V gave up 4 bases and J gave up 9 bases; unmatched junction bases: 3. The CDR3 has 14 residues. Germline V gene sequence: CDR1 WNHNN, CDR2 SYGVQD (reference sequence). DNA for the CDR3: TGCGCCAGCAGTGGGGGACTAGCGGGAATTGAGCAGTTCTTC. It yields the protein CASSGGLAGIEQFF.

The rearrangement links TRBV2 to TRBJ2-4, with a possible D match to TRBD1 (5 bases). The CDR3 spans 15 residues. The germline V and J ends were trimmed by 0 bases and 7 bases, with 13 bases remaining between them. From germline, CDR1 is SNHLY and CDR2 FYNNEI. CDR3: CASSEAQGRMNIQYF. The CDR3 nucleotides read TGTGCCAGCAGTGAAGCCCAGGGTAGAATGAACATTCAGTACTTC.

The rearrangement uses TRBV5-1 and TRBJ1-2, with 10 bases matching TRBD1. There are 13 residues in the CDR3. The germline gives CDR1 SGHRS, CDR2 YFSETQ. The J segment lost 6 bases and the V segment lost 4 bases, leaving 3 bases of the junction unmatched. CDR3 in DNA: TGCGCCAGCAGCGACAGGGGGCTGGATGGCTACACCTTC. Translated: CASSDRGLDGYTF.

V gene TRBV7-6 combines with J gene TRBJ1-1; D remains ambiguous. Deletions cut 5 bases from V and 1 base from J, with 8 bases between. Germline loops: CDR1 SGHVS, CDR2 FNYEAQ. The CDR3 has 13 amino acids. The CDR3 loop is CASSPGGNTEAFF. CDR3 DNA sequence: TGTGCCAGCAGCCCCGGCGGGAACACTGAAGCTTTCTTT.

The chain links TRBV27 to TRBJ1-2; maybe TRBD1 (6 bases). This CDR3 spans 13 amino acids. V was trimmed by 2 bases and J by 8 bases, leaving 12 bases between them. Looked up from germline, CDR1 is MNHEY and CDR2 is SMNVEV (reference sequence). The CDR3, as DNA: TGTGCCAGCAGTTTAAGGGGGTTCGAAGGCTACACCTTC. Translating it yields CASSLRGFEGYTF.

The J gene is TRBJ1-2, the V gene TRBV4-2; TRBD1 is a possible D gene (6 bases). Germline CDR1 is LGHNA and CDR2 is YNFKEQ. The CDR3 is made up of 14 amino acids. V lost 3 bases and J 7 bases, leaving 15 bases between the germline ends. This chain's CDR3 is CASSQKTGMTGYTF. The CDR3 DNA is TGTGCCAGCAGCCAGAAAACAGGGATGACTGGCTACACCTTC.

The J gene is TRBJ1-1, the V gene TRBV29-1; 9 positions agree with TRBD1. CDR3 length equals 13 residues. The ends lost 5 bases at V and 0 bases at J; junction bases unmatched: 1. Germline CDR1 SQVTM, CDR2 ANQGSEA. The CDR3 bases are TGCAGCGTTACAGGGGGCCTGAACACTGAAGCTTTCTTT. It is translated as CSVTGGLNTEAFF.

This clone is judged medium-sized (0.01 to 0.1%). CDR3 DNA: TGTGCCAGCAGTGACTCCGGGACTAGCAATGAGCAGTTCTTC. It yields the protein CASSDSGTSNEQFF. V and J are TRBV6-4 and TRBJ2-1; 8 positions match TRBD2. J was trimmed by 6 bases and V by 0 bases; bases with no gene match: 1. The CDR3 runs to 14 residues. The germline CDR1 and CDR2 sequences are MRHNA and SNTAGT.

A single count supports this clone. The chain has TRBV6-1 and TRBJ2-1; D uncertain. Germline loops: CDR1 MNHNS, CDR2 SASEGT. Trimming pared 4 bases from V and 7 bases from J, leaving 11 bases between. The CDR3 contains 13 residues. The CDR3 protein is CASSVGKGNEQFF. CDR3 nucleotide sequence: TGTGCCAGCAGTGTAGGGAAAGGGAATGAGCAGTTCTTC.

The V and J genes are TRBV6-4 and TRBJ2-5, with D unresolved. The length of the CDR3 is 17 residues. Trimming took off 0 bases at V and 1 base at J, with 15 bases between the two ends. Germline V gene lookup returns CDR1 MRHNA and CDR2 SNTAGT. CDR3 DNA: TGTGCCAGCAGTGACTCGATTATGGGGATCGTCCAAGAGACCCAGTACTTC. Translation gives CASSDSIMGIVQETQYF.

The genes are TRBV6-5 and TRBJ2-2; D is perhaps TRBD2 (6 bases). The V end lost 7 bases, the J end lost 6 bases, and 18 bases lay between the germline ends. CDR1 and CDR2 (germline): MNHEY, SVGAGI. The CDR3 consists of 15 residues. The CDR3 DNA is TGTGCCAGCACTTGGGTGTCGGGAGCGGCCGGGGAGCTGTTTTTT. It codes for CASTWVSGAAGELFF.

V usage is TRBV18 and J usage is TRBJ2-1; 10 bases are shared with TRBD1. CDR3 length: 14 amino acids. CDR1 and CDR2 (germline): KGHSH, LQKENI. The J segment lost 6 bases and the V segment lost 6 bases, leaving 5 bases of the junction unmatched. The CDR3 bases are TGTGCCAGCTCTCGGACAGGGGGTGGCAATGAGCAGTTCTTC. Its protein is CASSRTGGGNEQFF.

The chain is built from TRBV7-5 and TRBJ2-1; the table calls TRBD2, which could not be checked here. TRBV7-5 counts as a pseudogene. The CDR3 covers 16 residues. The CDR3 coding sequence is TGTGTCAGAAGCCTCGCTCCGACTAGCGGGAGGGCCGTGCGGTTCTTC. Protein: CVRSLAPTSGRAVRFF.

This chain uses TRBV27 with TRBJ2-6; D remains unclear. The length of the CDR3 is 16 residues. Trimming stripped 7 bases from V and 0 bases from J, with 13 bases between. Looked up from germline, CDR1 is MNHEY and CDR2 is SMNVEV (reference sequence). This CDR3 is CASTERHPSGANVLTF. DNA for the CDR3: TGTGCCAGCACGGAAAGACACCCCTCTGGGGCCAACGTCCTGACTTTC. The whole variable domain, remainder taken from reference TRBV27 and TRBJ2-6, is EAQVTQNPRYLITVTGKKLTVTCSQNMNHEYMSWYRQDPGLGLRQIYYSMNVEVTDKGDVPEGYKVSRKEKRNFPLILESPSPNQTSLYFCASTERHPSGANVLTFGAGSRLTVL.